This TCR beta chain derives from a study of cytomegalovirus exposure and HLA in healthy donors. The PCR contained 60 Vbeta and 13 Jbeta primers. The assay was immunoSEQ multiplex PCR, and TCRdb's table has in-frame clones only and misses some. The table lists roughly 44,000 clones, approximately 84% of them singletons, with 2.7% in the top ten. This CDR3 spans 18 amino acids. V lost 1 base and J lost 0, with 17 bases in between. CDR1 is SGHDT, CDR2 YYEEEE, per germline. As to this clone: Antigen specificity is unknown.

Study findings and constraints: Indistinguishability led to the exclusion of some V segments, TRBV6-2 and TRBV6-3 included.

The sequence was collected from a man in his forties or fifties in good health and CMV-seronegative. Sequencing used PBMCs. The V and J genes are TRBV5-6 and TRBJ2-1, with a possible D match to TRBD2 (5 bases). CDR3 residues: CASSLPVLDPSSYNEQFF. Here the CDR3 DNA reads TGTGCCAGCAGCTTGCCCGTACTAGACCCAAGCTCCTACAATGAGCAGTTCTTC.